Below, 6 T cell receptor beta chains from the same sample are listed, as sequenced in a study of beta chain features in type 1 diabetes. Overall study results and limits: Type 1 diabetes patients showed a moderate but significant shortening of TCRB CDR3s in all four CD4+ subsets.

No cognate antigen is known for these TCRs. The whole isolated RNA underwent reverse transcription, so sequencing captured expressed TCRB transcripts. Libraries were prepared by immunoSEQ multiplex PCR; TCRdb keeps only in-frame clonotypes and omits some of them. The data contain about 660,000 clones, roughly an eighth of them seen just once; the ten biggest clones take up approximately 0.042%. Sequences were obtained from naive CD4+ T cells from blood. These TCRs come from a man aged 18 to 30 with type 1 diabetes.

The genes are TRBV7-8 and TRBJ2-7; possible D gene TRBD2, 5 bases. The V end lost 8 bases, the J end lost 2 bases, and 13 bases lay between the germline ends. Germline CDR1 reads SGHVS; CDR2 reads FQNEAQ. The CDR3 covers 13 residues. DNA of the CDR3: TGTGCCAGCGGGGAGAGGATTCCCTACGAGCAGTACTTC. Protein sequence: CASGERIPYEQYF.

A few counts support this clone. This specimen includes other DNA sequences encoding the same CDR3. The CDR3 DNA is TGTGCCAGCAGCCTGACAGTAAACACTGAAGCTTTCTTT. Protein sequence: CASSLTVNTEAFF. This chain connects TRBV6-5 to TRBJ1-1, with TRBD1 as a possible D gene (5 bases). The CDR3 consists of 13 residues. Germline V gene sequence: CDR1 MNHEY, CDR2 SVGAGI. V was shortened by 6 bases and J by 2 bases, with 10 bases between the two germline ends.

The chain is built from TRBV7-9 and TRBJ1-2; possibly TRBD1 for D (5 bases). Trimming cost V 5 bases and J 5 bases, with 18 bases left between them. Germline V lookup: CDR1 SEHNR, CDR2 FQNEAQ (reference sequence). The CDR3 covers 15 residues. CDR3 DNA sequence: TGTGCCAGCAGCCATGACAGCCCTGGTCCGTATGGCTACACCTTC. Protein: CASSHDSPGPYGYTF.

The chain joins TRBV30 to TRBJ1-4, with D unclear. Germline V gene sequence: CDR1 GTSNPN, CDR2 SVGIG (reference sequence). V shed 0 bases and J shed 8 bases, with 4 bases lying between them. The CDR3 runs 11 residues. This CDR3 is CAWSVYEKLFF. The CDR3 region has the DNA TGTGCCTGGAGTGTATACGAAAAACTGTTTTTT.

This clone showed up just a few times. This rearrangement joins TRBV4-2 to TRBJ2-3; TRBD1 is a possible D gene (6 bases). This CDR3 spans 14 amino acids. Germline lookup yields CDR1 LGHNA and CDR2 YNFKEQ. The germline V and J ends were trimmed by 7 bases and 2 bases, with 13 bases remaining between them. The CDR3, as DNA: TGTGCCAGCACCCTTGGACAGTCCACAGATACGCAGTATTTT. It yields the protein CASTLGQSTDTQYF.

This clone was recorded a few times. The CDR3 region has the DNA TGCGCCAGCAGCTTATCTTTAGGGCCGAGCACAGATACGCAGTATTTT. Translating it yields CASSLSLGPSTDTQYF. The chain has TRBV5-1 and TRBJ2-3; D uncertain. Germline CDR1 SGHRS, CDR2 YFSETQ. The CDR3 is made up of 16 amino acids. Trimming took off 2 bases at V and 0 bases at J, with 13 bases between the two ends. The whole variable domain, remainder taken from reference TRBV5-1 and TRBJ2-3, is KAGVTQTPRYLIKTRGQQVTLSCSPISGHRSVSWYQQTPGQGLQFLFEYFSETQRNKGNFPGRFSGRQFSNSRSEMNVSTLELGDSALYLCASSLSLGPSTDTQYFGPGTRLTVL.